These 2 T cell receptor beta chains came from one sample sequenced in a study of shared clonotypes between healthy human individuals. The data were produced by immunoSEQ multiplex PCR, yet TCRdb's version contains in-frame clones alone and is incomplete. The sample carries roughly 1.5 million clones, about 98% recorded once. Sequencing was carried out using naive CD4+ T cells sorted from blood. Described subset: CD45RA+ positively selected. Source of these receptors: a man aged 30-40 years in good health.

This chain connects TRBV9 to TRBJ2-1, with a weak D call TRBD2 (6 bases). Germline CDR1 SGDLS, CDR2 YYNGEE. CDR3 length: 15 residues. Trimming removed 4 bases at V and 3 bases at J, with 14 bases between. CDR3 in amino acids: CASSPGLAHYNEQFF. Written as DNA, the CDR3 is TGTGCCAGCAGCCCGGGGCTAGCGCACTACAATGAGCAGTTCTTC.

The rearrangement joins TRBV29-1 to TRBJ2-3; 9 nucleotides match TRBD2. Germline CDR1 and CDR2: SQVTM and ANQGSEA. The CDR3 is 16 amino acids. V lost 5 bases, J lost 2 bases, and 11 bases stayed unmatched. The CDR3 DNA is TGCAGCGTTAAAGGCGGGAGGGCTATTAACACAGATACGCAGTATTTT. Translating it yields CSVKGGRAINTDTQYF.